This TCR beta chain was identified in a study of blood T cell repertoires in COVID-19. Per germline, CDR1 SEHNR and CDR2 FQNEAQ (reference sequence). With 8 bases removed from V and 2 bases from J, the gap between germline ends came to 15 bases. The length of the CDR3 is 14 residues. Data came from immunoSEQ multiplex PCR; TCRdb stores just in-frame clones and leaves some out. The data contain 80,000 to 95,000 clones, roughly 80% of them singletons. The origin of this receptor is a woman older than 75 with active or convalescent COVID-19. Material: peripheral blood. V usage is TRBV7-9 and J usage is TRBJ1-2, with D possibly being TRBD1 (6 bases). The DNA of the CDR3 is TGTGCCAGCCTTACGGTGGGGGCCAACTATGGCTACACCTTC. The encoded protein is CASLTVGANYGYTF.